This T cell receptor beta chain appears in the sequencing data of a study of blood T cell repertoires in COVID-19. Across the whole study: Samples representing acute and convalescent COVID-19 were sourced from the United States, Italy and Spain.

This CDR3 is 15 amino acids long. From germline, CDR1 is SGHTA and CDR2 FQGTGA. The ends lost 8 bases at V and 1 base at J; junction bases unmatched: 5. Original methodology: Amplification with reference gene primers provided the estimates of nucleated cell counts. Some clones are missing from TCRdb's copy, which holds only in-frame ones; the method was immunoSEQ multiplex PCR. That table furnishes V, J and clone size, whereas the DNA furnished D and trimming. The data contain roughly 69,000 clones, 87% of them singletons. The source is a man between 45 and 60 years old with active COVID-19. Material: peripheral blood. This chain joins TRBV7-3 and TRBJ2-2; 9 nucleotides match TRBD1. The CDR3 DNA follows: TGTGCCAGCGGGGGGACAGGGATGAACACCGGGGAGCTGTTTTTT. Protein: CASGGTGMNTGELFF.